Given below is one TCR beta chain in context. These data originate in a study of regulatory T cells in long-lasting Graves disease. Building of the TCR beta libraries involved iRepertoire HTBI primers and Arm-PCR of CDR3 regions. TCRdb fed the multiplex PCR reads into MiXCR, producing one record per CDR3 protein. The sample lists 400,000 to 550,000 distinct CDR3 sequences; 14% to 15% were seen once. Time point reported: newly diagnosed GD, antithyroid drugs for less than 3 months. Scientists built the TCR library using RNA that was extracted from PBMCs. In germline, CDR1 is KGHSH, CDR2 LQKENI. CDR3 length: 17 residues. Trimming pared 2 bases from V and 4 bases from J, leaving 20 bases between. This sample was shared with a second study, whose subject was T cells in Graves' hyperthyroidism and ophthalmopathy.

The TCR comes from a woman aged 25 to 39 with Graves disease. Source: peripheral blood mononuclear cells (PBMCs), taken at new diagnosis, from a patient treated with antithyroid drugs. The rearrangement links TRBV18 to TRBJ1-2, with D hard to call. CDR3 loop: CASSPFRDSPILYGYTF. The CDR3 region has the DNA TGTGCCAGCTCACCATTCCGAGATTCACCAATTCTCTATGGCTACACCTTC.